The rows below give T cell receptor beta chains drawn from one sample of a study of T cells in Graves' hyperthyroidism and ophthalmopathy. MiXCR was run by TCRdb on the multiplex PCR reads, yielding one entry per CDR3 protein. The sample lists some 490,000 distinct CDR3 sequences; 15% to 20% were seen once. The specimen sequenced was blood. All receptors come from a woman aged 25 to 39 with Graves' ophthalmopathy. Both conserved end residues are part of each CDR3.

J: TRBJ2-1; V: TRBV20-1; CDR3: CSASTSGRSKIEQFF
J: TRBJ2-2; V: TRBV19; CDR3: CASSPTGGAAGELFF
J: TRBJ1-1; V: TRBV20-1; CDR3: CSASAGGAEAFF
J: TRBJ2-1; V: TRBV11-2; CDR3: CASSALSEQFF
J: TRBJ2-2; V: TRBV6-4; CDR3: CASSDMPAPNTGELFF
J: TRBJ2-7; V: TRBV20-1; CDR3: CSAGRTATEQYF
J: TRBJ2-1; V: TRBV4-2; CDR3: CASSQGTGGITVNEQFF
J: TRBJ2-7; V: TRBV29-1; CDR3: CSYDHAGTSGYEQYF
J: TRBJ2-5; V: TRBV12-3/TRBV12-4; CDR3: CASSPETGPETQYF
J: TRBJ2-7; V: TRBV19; CDR3: CAGRPDRDDQISYEQYF
J: TRBJ2-2; V: TRBV4-3; CDR3: CASSLDPNAGELFF
J: TRBJ2-7; V: TRBV3-1; CDR3: CASSPPNSWQYF
J: TRBJ1-2; V: TRBV20-1; CDR3: CSASHGQNYGYTF
J: TRBJ2-3; V: TRBV28; CDR3: CASSSRSSGRANRLDTQYF
J: TRBJ2-3; V: TRBV20-1; CDR3: CSAPQGRTDTQYF
J: TRBJ2-7; V: TRBV7-2; CDR3: CASSTSGAMTYEQYF
J: TRBJ1-1; V: TRBV7-3; CDR3: CASSQSLIGTEAFF
J: TRBJ1-1; V: TRBV28; CDR3: CASSQYRGGTEAFF
J: TRBJ2-5; V: TRBV5-1; CDR3: CASSNGLAGRQETQYF
J: TRBJ1-3; V: TRBV6-1; CDR3: CASSGEGDGNTIYF
J: TRBJ2-1; V: TRBV4-1; CDR3: CASSASGTSYNEQLF
J: TRBJ2-7; V: TRBV6-1; CDR3: CASRRLAGSYEQYF
J: TRBJ2-7; V: TRBV3-1; CDR3: CASSQIAGTGGYEQYF
J: TRBJ2-1; V: TRBV2; CDR3: CASSSRQGVPFF
J: TRBJ1-1; V: TRBV9; CDR3: CASSVGAGGVDTEAFF
J: TRBJ2-3; V: TRBV12-3/TRBV12-4; CDR3: CASSAADTQYF
J: TRBJ2-1; V: TRBV5-1; CDR3: CASSLDAVNEQFF
J: TRBJ2-7; V: TRBV7-9; CDR3: CASSLEQGLRTYEQYF
J: TRBJ1-1; V: TRBV5-6; CDR3: CASSYVQRDTEAFF
J: TRBJ2-3; V: TRBV9; CDR3: CASSAIPGTSTDTQYF